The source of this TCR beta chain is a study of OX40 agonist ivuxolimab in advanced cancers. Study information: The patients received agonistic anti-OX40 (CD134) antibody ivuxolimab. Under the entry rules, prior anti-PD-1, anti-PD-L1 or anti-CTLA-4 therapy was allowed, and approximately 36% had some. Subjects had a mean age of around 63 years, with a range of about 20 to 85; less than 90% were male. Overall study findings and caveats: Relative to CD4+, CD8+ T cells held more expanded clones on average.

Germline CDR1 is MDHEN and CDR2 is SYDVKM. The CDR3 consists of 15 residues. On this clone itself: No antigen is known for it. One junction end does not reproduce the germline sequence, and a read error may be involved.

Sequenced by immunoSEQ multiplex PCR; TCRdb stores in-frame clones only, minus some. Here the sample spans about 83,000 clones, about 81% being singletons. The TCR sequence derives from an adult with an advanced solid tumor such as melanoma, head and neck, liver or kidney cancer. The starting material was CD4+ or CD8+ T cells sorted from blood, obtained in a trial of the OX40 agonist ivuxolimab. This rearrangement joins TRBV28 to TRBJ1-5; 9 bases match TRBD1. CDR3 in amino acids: CASSTGGNLNQPQHF. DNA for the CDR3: TGTGCCAGCAGTACAGGGGGCAACCTCAATCAACCCCAGCATTTT.